This T cell receptor (beta chain) came from a study of blood T cell repertoires in COVID-19. Study as a whole: Whether acute or convalescent, the COVID-19 samples came from the United States, Italy and Spain.

V gave up 9 bases and J gave up 7 bases; unmatched junction bases: 16. CDR1 is MGHRA and CDR2 is YSYEKL in the germline V gene. The CDR3 totals 15 residues. In the study's own analysis: Amplification with reference gene primers provided the estimates of nucleated cell counts. Assay: immunoSEQ multiplex PCR; the TCRdb copy retains only in-frame clones and omits some. D and trimming come from the DNA, and the V and J calls and clone size come from that table. This table holds about 52,000 clones, roughly 87% found once. This TCR came from a human donor with active COVID-19. The donor label of this sample is uncertain. The J gene is TRBJ2-3, the V gene TRBV4-1, with 7 positions matching TRBD1. The sample was peripheral blood. CDR3 coding DNA: TGCGCCAGTAATTCACTCTTAGGGGGCGCACATACGCAGTATTTT. Protein: CASNSLLGGAHTQYF.